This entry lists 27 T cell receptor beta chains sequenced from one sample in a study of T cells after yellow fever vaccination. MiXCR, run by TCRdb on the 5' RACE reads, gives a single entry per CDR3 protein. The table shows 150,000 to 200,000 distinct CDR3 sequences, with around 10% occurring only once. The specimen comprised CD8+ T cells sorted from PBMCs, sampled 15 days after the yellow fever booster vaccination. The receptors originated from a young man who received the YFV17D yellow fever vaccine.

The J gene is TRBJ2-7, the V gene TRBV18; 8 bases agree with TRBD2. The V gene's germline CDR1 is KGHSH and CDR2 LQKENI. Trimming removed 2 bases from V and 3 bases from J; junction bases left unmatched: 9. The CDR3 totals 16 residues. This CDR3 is CASSPESGGLHYEQYF. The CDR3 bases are TGTGCCAGCTCACCAGAAAGCGGGGGCCTCCACTACGAGCAGTACTTC.

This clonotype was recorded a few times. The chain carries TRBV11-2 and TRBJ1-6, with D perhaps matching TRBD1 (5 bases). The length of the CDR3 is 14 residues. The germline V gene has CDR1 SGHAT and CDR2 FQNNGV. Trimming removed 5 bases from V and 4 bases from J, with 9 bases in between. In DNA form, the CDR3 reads TGTGCCAGCAGCGAGGGACCTTATAATTCACCCCTCCACTTT. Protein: CASSEGPYNSPLHF.

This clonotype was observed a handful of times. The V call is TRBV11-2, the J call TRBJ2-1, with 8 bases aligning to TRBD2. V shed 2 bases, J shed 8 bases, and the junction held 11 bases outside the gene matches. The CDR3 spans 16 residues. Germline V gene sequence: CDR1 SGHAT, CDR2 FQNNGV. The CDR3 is CASSLPRGAPGYEQFF. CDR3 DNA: TGTGCCAGCAGCTTACCGCGGGGGGCCCCAGGGTATGAGCAGTTCTTC.

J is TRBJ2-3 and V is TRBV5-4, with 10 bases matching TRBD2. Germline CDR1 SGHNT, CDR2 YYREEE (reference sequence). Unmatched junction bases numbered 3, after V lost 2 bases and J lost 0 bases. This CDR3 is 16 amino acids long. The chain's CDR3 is CASSLAGGISTDTQYF. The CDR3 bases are TGTGCCAGCAGCTTAGCGGGGGGGATTAGCACAGATACGCAGTATTTT.

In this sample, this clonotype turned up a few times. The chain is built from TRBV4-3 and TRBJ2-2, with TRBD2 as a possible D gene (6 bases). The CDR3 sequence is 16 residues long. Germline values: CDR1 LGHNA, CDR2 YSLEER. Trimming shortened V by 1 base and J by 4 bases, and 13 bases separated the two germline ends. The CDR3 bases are TGCGCCAGCAGCCAAGGACTAGGGGTGGGCACCGGGGAGCTGTTTTTT. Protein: CASSQGLGVGTGELFF.

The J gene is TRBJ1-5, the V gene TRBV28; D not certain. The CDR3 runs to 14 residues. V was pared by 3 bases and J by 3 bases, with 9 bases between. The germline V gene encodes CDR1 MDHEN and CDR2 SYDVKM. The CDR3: CASSFSGFNQPQHF. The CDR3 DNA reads TGTGCCAGCAGTTTTAGCGGATTCAATCAGCCCCAGCATTTT.

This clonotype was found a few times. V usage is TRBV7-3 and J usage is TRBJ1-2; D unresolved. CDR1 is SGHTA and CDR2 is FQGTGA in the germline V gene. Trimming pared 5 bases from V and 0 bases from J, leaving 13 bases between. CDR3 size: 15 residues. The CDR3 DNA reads TGTGCCAGCAGCGTCTGGGGATTAGCTAACTATGGCTACACCTTC. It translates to CASSVWGLANYGYTF.

CDR3 region: CSVAGQNEQYF. The CDR3 coding sequence is TGCAGCGTCGCTGGACAAAACGAGCAGTACTTC. This chain joins TRBV29-1 and TRBJ2-7; a weak D match, TRBD1 (5 bases). The ends were cut back, 6 bases at V and 5 bases at J, with 11 bases in the middle. CDR1 and CDR2 from the germline V gene are SQVTM and ANQGSEA. The CDR3 runs to 11 residues.

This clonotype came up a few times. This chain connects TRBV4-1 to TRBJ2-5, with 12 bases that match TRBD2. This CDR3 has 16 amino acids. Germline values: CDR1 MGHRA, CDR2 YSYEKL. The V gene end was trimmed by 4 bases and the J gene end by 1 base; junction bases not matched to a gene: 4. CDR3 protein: CASSLTSGGTQETQYF. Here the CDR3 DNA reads TGCGCCAGCAGCCTTACTAGCGGGGGGACCCAAGAGACCCAGTACTTC.

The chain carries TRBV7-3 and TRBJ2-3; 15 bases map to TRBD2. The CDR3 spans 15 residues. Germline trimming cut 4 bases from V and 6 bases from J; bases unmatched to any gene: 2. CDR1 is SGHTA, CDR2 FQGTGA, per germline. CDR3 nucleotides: TGTGCCAGCAGCTCGGGGACTAGCGGGGGGGATACGCAGTATTTT. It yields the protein CASSSGTSGGDTQYF.

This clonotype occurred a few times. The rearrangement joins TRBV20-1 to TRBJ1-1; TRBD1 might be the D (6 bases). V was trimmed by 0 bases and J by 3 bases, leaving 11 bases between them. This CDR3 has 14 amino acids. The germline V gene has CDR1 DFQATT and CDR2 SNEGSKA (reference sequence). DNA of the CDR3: TGCAGTGCTAGAGATCTCAGGGGACACACTGAAGCTTTCTTT. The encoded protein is CSARDLRGHTEAFF.

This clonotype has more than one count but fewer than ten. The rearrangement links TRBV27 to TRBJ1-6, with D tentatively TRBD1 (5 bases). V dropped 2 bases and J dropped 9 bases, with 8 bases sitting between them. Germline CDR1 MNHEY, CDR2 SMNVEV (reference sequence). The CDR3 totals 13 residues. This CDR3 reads CASSLVGGSPLHF. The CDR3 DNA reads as TGTGCCAGCAGTTTAGTTGGGGGTTCACCCCTCCACTTT.

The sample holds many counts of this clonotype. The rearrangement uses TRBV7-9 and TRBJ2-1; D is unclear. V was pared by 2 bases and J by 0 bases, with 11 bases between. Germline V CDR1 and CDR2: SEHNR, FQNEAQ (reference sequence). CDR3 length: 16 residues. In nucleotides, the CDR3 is TGTGCCAGCAGCTTAAGTCGGTTTAGCTCCTACAATGAGCAGTTCTTC. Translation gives CASSLSRFSSYNEQFF.

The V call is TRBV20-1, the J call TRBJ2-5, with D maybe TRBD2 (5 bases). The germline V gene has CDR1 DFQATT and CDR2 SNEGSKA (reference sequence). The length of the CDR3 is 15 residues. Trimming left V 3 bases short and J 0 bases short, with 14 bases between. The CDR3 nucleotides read TGCAGTGCTAGTCTCGAGGGAGTGTACCAAGAGACCCAGTACTTC. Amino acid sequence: CSASLEGVYQETQYF.

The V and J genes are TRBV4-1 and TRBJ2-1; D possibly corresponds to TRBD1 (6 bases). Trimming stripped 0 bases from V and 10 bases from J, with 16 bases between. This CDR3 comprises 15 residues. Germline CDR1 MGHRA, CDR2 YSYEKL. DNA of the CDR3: TGCGCCAGCAGCCAAGATACCAGGGGAACGCAGGAGCAGTTCTTC. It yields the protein CASSQDTRGTQEQFF.

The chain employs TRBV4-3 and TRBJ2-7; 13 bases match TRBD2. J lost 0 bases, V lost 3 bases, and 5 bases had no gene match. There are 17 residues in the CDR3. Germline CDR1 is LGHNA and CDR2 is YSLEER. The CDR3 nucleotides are TGCGCCAGCAGCCAGGGACTAGCGGGGATTCGCTCCTACGAGCAGTACTTC. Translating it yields CASSQGLAGIRSYEQYF.

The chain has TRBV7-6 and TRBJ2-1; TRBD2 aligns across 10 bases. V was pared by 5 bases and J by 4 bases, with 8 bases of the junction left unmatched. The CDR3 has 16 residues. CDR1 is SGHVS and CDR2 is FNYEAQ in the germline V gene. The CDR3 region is CASSPATSGAYNEQFF. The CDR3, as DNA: TGTGCCAGCAGCCCGGCAACTAGCGGGGCTTACAATGAGCAGTTCTTC. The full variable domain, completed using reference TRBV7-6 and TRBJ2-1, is GAGVSQSPRYKVTKRGQDVALRCDPISGHVSLYWYRQALGQGPEFLTYFNYEAQQDKSGLPNDRFSAERPEGSISTLTIQRTEQRDSAMYRCASSPATSGAYNEQFFGPGTRLTVL.

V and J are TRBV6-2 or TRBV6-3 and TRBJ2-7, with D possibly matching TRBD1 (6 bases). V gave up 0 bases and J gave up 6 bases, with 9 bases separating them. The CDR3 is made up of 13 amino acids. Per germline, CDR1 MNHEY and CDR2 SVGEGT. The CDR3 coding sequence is TGTGCCAGCAGTTACTCCTCAGGGGTCGAGCAGTACTTC. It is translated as CASSYSSGVEQYF.

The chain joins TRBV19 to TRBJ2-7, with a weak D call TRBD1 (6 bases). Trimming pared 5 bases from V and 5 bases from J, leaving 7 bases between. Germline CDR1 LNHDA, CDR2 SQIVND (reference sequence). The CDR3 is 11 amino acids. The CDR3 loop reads CASSGGHEQYV. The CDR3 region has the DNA TGTGCCAGTAGTGGGGGCCACGAGCAGTACGTC.

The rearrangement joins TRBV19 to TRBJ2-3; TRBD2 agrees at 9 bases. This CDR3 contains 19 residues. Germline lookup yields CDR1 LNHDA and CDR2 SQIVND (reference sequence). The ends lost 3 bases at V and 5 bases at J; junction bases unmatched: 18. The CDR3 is CASSMGPWVAGAAVDTQYF. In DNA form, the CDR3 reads TGTGCCAGTAGTATGGGCCCATGGGTAGCGGGGGCCGCGGTAGATACGCAGTATTTT.

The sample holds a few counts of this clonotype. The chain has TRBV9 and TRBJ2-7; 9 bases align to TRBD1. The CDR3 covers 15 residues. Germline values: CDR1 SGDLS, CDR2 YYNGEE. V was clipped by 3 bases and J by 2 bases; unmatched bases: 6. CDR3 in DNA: TGTGCCAGCAGCGGAGGGGGGGACAGGGCCTACGAGCAGTACTTC. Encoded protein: CASSGGGDRAYEQYF.

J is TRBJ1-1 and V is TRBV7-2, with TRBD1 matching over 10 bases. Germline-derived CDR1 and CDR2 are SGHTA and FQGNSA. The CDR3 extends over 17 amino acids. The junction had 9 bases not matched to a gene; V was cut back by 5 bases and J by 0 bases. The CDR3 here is CASSKWDRGYVNTEAFF. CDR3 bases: TGTGCCAGCAGCAAATGGGACAGGGGCTACGTGAACACTGAAGCTTTCTTT.

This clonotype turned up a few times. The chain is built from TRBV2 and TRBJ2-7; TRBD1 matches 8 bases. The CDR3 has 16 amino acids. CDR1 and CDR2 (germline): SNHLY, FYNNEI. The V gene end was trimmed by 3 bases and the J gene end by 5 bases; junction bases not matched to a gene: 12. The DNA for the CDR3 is TGTGCCAGCAGTGAGTTGTATTTTGGACAGGGAGACGAGCAGTACTTC. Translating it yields CASSELYFGQGDEQYF.

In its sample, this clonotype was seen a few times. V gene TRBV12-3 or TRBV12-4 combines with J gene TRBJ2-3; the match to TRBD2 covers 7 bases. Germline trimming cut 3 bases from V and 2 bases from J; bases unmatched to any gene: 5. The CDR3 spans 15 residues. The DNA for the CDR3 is TGTGCCAGCAGTTTTTGGGACTACCCCACAGATACGCAGTATTTT. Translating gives CASSFWDYPTDTQYF.

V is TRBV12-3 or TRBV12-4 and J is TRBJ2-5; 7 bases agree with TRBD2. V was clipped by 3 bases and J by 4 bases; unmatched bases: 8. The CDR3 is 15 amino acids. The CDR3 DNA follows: TGTGCCAGCAGTTTGGGACTACCCAAGGGAGAGACCCAGTACTTC. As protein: CASSLGLPKGETQYF.

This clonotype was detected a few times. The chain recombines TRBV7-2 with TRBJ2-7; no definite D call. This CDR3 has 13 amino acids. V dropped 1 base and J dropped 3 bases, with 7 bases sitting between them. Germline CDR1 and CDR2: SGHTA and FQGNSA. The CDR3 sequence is CASSLEAGYEQYV. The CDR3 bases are TGTGCCAGCAGCTTAGAGGCAGGCTACGAGCAGTACGTC.

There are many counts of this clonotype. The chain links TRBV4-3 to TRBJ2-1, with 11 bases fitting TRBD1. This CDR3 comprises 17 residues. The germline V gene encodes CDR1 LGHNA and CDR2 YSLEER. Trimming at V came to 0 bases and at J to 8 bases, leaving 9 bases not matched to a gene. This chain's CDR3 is CASSQEEVGTGGYEQFF. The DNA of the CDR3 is TGCGCCAGCAGCCAAGAGGAGGTGGGGACAGGGGGTTATGAGCAGTTCTTC.